This TCR beta chain is from a study of T-cell memory formation after mild COVID-19. Study results and caveats: Cross-reactive memory seemingly joined, as some responding clones were found in pre-infection memory. Clones contracting over day 15 to 85 were CD4/CD8 balanced, with later expanders leaning CD4+.

Germline V lookup: CDR1 MGHRA, CDR2 YSYEKL. V lost 6 bases and J lost 5; bases outside the gene matches: 7. The CDR3 sequence is 14 residues long. This clonotype was counted between two and nine times. Its matching antigen is unknown. UMIs and sample barcodes were carried by the TCR alpha and TCR beta cDNA libraries that 5'RACE produced using constant-segment primers. TCRdb re-derived calls from the 5' RACE reads in MiXCR, one entry per CDR3 protein. The profile shows about 350,000 distinct CDR3 sequences, about 13% of them singletons. Sequencing was performed on PBMCs or a T cell subset sorted from them (not recorded which). The rearrangement joins TRBV4-1 to TRBJ1-5, with TRBD1 identical over 7 bases. The source of this sequence is a man aged 18 to 35 who had mild COVID-19 (a few samples of this study predate the infection). Cell type and time point are not known. DNA of the CDR3: TGCGCCAGCAGTCATCAGGGGGGGTATCAGCCCCAGCATTTT. The encoded protein is CASSHQGGYQPQHF.